The next 22 T cell receptor beta chains were all read from a single sample in a study of human T cells and chemical hapten exposure (dated by TCRdb to 2020 to 2023). The library was built by means of RACE. Sequencing instrument: NextSeq 500. TCRdb trimmed the raw reads at Q25, called clones with MiXCR and kept productive beta chains. Merged by CDR3 protein, the rows form single entries marked with the most common genes and DNA. Across this sample there are around 360,000 distinct CDR3 sequences, with around 6% seen only once. The ten largest clones capture around 5.6% of the sample. The time point label on this specimen signifies: patch test 2, 6 weeks after DPC sensitization. The label giving this sample's treatment or condition can be read as: therapeutic diphenylcyclopropenone sensitization with weekly scalp DPC. The sample here was whole blood, taken in connection with sensitization to the hapten diphenylcyclopropenone (DPC). These receptors originate from a woman between 18 and 30 years old with alopecia areata. Some clones in this sample may be carry-over from other donors' samples.

This clonotype has a handful of counts. V and J are TRBV12-3 or TRBV12-4 and TRBJ2-3; D is unresolved. Trimming removed 0 bases from V and 3 bases from J, with 10 bases in between. This CDR3 is 15 amino acids long. CDR3 nucleotides: TGTGCCAGCAGTTTAGCGCAATCTTGGACAGATACGCAGTATTTT. Translated: CASSLAQSWTDTQYF.

This clonotype was observed a handful of times. V is TRBV7-2 and J is TRBJ2-6; D call uncertain. This CDR3 contains 17 residues. V lost 2 bases and J lost 0, with 11 bases in between. CDR1 SGHTA and CDR2 FQGNSA come from the germline V gene. DNA for the CDR3: TGTGCCAGCAGCTTATCGGCGACGGGCTCTGGGGCCAACGTCCTGACTTTC. The encoded protein is CASSLSATGSGANVLTF. Looking up the rest from reference TRBV7-2 and TRBJ2-6 gives the full variable domain: GAGVSQSPSNKVTEKGKDVELRCDPISGHTALYWYRQSLGQGLEFLIYFQGNSAPDKSGLPSDRFSAERTGGSVSTLTIQRTQQEDSAVYLCASSLSATGSGANVLTFGAGSRLTVL.

This clonotype was picked up many times. The chain uses TRBV28 and TRBJ2-2; no definite D call. Trimming removed 2 bases from V and 1 base from J, with 5 bases in between. The germline V gene has CDR1 MDHEN and CDR2 SYDVKM. The CDR3 consists of 14 residues. The CDR3 here is CASSLAVNTGELFF. The DNA of the CDR3 is TGTGCCAGCAGTTTAGCGGTGAACACCGGGGAGCTGTTTTTT.

In this sample, this clonotype turned up a few times. This chain links TRBV6-6 with TRBJ2-7; the match to TRBD1 covers 8 bases. Trimming at V came to 5 bases and at J to 6 bases, leaving 12 bases not matched to a gene. The CDR3 is 15 amino acids. Looked up from germline, CDR1 is MNHNY and CDR2 is SVGAGI (reference sequence). CDR3 coding DNA: TGTGCCAGCAGTACATCAGGGGGCGGGAAGGGCGAGCAGTACTTC. Amino acid sequence: CASSTSGGGKGEQYF.

There are many counts of this clonotype. The chain combines TRBV20-1 with TRBJ1-1; D may be TRBD1 (5 bases). The CDR3 runs to 15 residues. Germline V gene lookup returns CDR1 DFQATT and CDR2 SNEGSKA (reference sequence). V was cut by 2 bases and J by 1 base, with 14 bases left in between. The CDR3 region has the DNA TGCAGTGCTAGACGTCCGGGACTTCGGAACACTGAAGCTTTCTTT. It specifies CSARRPGLRNTEAFF.

The chain couples TRBV11-3 to TRBJ2-7; 9 positions match TRBD1. J lost 2 bases, V lost 5 bases, and 10 bases had no gene match. CDR1 and CDR2 (germline): SGHNT, YENEEA. The CDR3 length is 16 residues. DNA for the CDR3: TGTGCCAGCAGCCTCCGACCCGGGACAGGGACCTACGAGCAGTACTTC. Its protein is CASSLRPGTGTYEQYF.

This sequence joins TRBV4-1 and TRBJ2-1; D remains unclear. The CDR3 has 15 amino acids. Germline lookup yields CDR1 MGHRA and CDR2 YSYEKL. V shed 0 bases and J shed 8 bases, with 14 bases lying between them. The CDR3 DNA is TGCGCCAGCAGCCAAGAGGAGTACGGTCAGGATGAGCAGTTCTTC. It translates to CASSQEEYGQDEQFF.

CDR3: CASSSGSPGDLRYGYTF. The CDR3 region has the DNA TGTGCCAGCAGCTCCGGAAGCCCAGGGGATCTACGCTATGGCTACACCTTC. This chain joins TRBV7-6 and TRBJ1-2; a weak D match, TRBD1 (6 bases). CDR1 SGHVS and CDR2 FNYEAQ come from the germline V gene. V lost 4 bases, J lost 4 bases, and 22 bases lay in between. This CDR3 is built from 17 residues.

Many counts were recorded for this clonotype. The chain recombines TRBV29-1 with TRBJ1-5; 7 bases are a match to TRBD1. The CDR3 is 14 residues long. Germline V lookup: CDR1 SQVTM, CDR2 ANQGSEA. The J segment lost 5 bases and the V segment lost 6 bases, leaving 10 bases of the junction unmatched. CDR3 sequence (DNA): TGCAGCGTCGGCACAGGGGCTGGAGATCAGCCCCAGCATTTT. Encoded protein: CSVGTGAGDQPQHF.

The chain is built from TRBV7-9 and TRBJ1-5; 10 nucleotides align to TRBD1. Unmatched junction bases numbered 6, after V lost 5 bases and J lost 5 bases. This CDR3 region has 15 residues. CDR1 is SEHNR, CDR2 FQNEAQ, per germline (reference sequence). The CDR3 sequence is CASSKVTGGDQPQHF. In nucleotides, the CDR3 is TGTGCCAGCAGCAAAGTGACAGGGGGCGATCAGCCCCAGCATTTT. Based on the CDR3 plus reference TRBV7-9 and TRBJ1-5, the full variable domain is DTGVSQNPRHKITKRGQNVTFRCDPISEHNRLYWYRQTLGQGPEFLTYFQNEAQLEKSRLLSDRFSAERPKGSFSTLEIQRTEQGDSAMYLCASSKVTGGDQPQHFGDGTRLSIL.

This rearrangement joins TRBV7-3 to TRBJ2-1; TRBD2 matches at 8 bases. This CDR3 region has 16 residues. In germline, CDR1 is SGHTA, CDR2 FQGTGA. V lost 0 bases to trimming and J lost 5 bases; unmatched junction nucleotides: 6. CDR3 in DNA: TGTGCCAGCAGCTTAACGCCGGGACTAGTGAACAATGAGCAGTTCTTC. Its translation: CASSLTPGLVNNEQFF.

This clonotype was recorded a few times. This chain joins TRBV7-8 and TRBJ2-1; 11 bases align to TRBD2. V was clipped by 6 bases and J by 8 bases; unmatched bases: 12. CDR1 and CDR2 (germline): SGHVS, FQNEAQ. The CDR3 runs to 16 residues. CDR3 nucleotide sequence: TGTGCCAGCAGTTCGAGGACTAGCGGGCTAATGGATGAGCAGTTCTTC. As protein: CASSSRTSGLMDEQFF.

This clonotype was detected many times. V and J are TRBV4-2 and TRBJ2-3, with 11 nucleotides matching TRBD2. Trimming removed 1 base from V and 3 bases from J; junction bases left unmatched: 6. The V gene's germline CDR1 is LGHNA and CDR2 YNFKEQ. CDR3 length: 17 residues. The CDR3 DNA follows: TGTGCCAGCAGCCAAGGTAGCGGGGGGGCCCGGACAGATACGCAGTATTTT. Translation gives CASSQGSGGARTDTQYF.

Ten or more counts support this clonotype. The V and J genes are TRBV4-2 and TRBJ1-2, with D unresolved. V dropped 1 base and J dropped 1 base, with 7 bases sitting between them. The CDR3 contains 14 residues. Germline assignment: CDR1 LGHNA and CDR2 YNFKEQ. The CDR3 region has the DNA TGTGCCAGCAGCCAAGCGACCGGTAACTATGGCTACACCTTC. The encoded protein is CASSQATGNYGYTF.

For this clonotype: A read error is possible here, since a much larger clone lies one base away. The chain uses TRBV6-5 and TRBJ2-3; D is undetermined. Trimming removed 8 bases at V and 1 base at J, with 4 bases between. The CDR3 length is 11 residues. Germline CDR1 MNHEY, CDR2 SVGAGI. CDR3 DNA sequence: TGTGCCAGCTTTCGCACAGATACGCAGTATTTT. This gives the protein CASFRTDTQYF.

In its sample, this clonotype was seen many times. The rearrangement links TRBV27 to TRBJ1-2; 12 bases are shared with TRBD1. V shed 5 bases and J 4 bases; nucleotides not matched to a gene: 5. Germline V gene data show CDR1 as MNHEY and CDR2 as SMNVEV (reference sequence). There are 15 residues in the CDR3. CDR3 nucleotide sequence: TGTGCCAGCAGTCCCGGGACAGGGGGCGCCTATGGCTACACCTTC. It codes for CASSPGTGGAYGYTF.

This clonotype was counted many times. The chain is built from TRBV4-2 and TRBJ2-6; D is unresolved. The CDR3 is made up of 16 amino acids. Trimming removed 1 base at V and 1 base at J, with 8 bases between. Germline lookup yields CDR1 LGHNA and CDR2 YNFKEQ. The CDR3 coding sequence is TGTGCCAGCAGCCAAGCCCAGGCGTCTGGGGCCAACGTCCTGACTTTC. This sequence encodes CASSQAQASGANVLTF.

The sample holds many counts of this clonotype. The CDR3 spells CASSHRSGVTYNSPLHF. The CDR3 DNA reads as TGTGCCAGCAGCCACCGTTCAGGGGTCACCTATAATTCACCCCTCCACTTT. The rearrangement joins TRBV6-5 to TRBJ1-6; D is perhaps TRBD1 (6 bases). Trimming stripped 6 bases from V and 2 bases from J, with 17 bases between. Per germline, CDR1 MNHEY and CDR2 SVGAGI. This CDR3 is 17 amino acids long.

The chain carries TRBV10-3 and TRBJ2-3, with 7 bases identical to TRBD1. Germline V gene data show CDR1 as ENHRY and CDR2 as SYGVKD. CDR3 length: 18 amino acids. V trimming: 3 bases; J trimming: 0 bases; junction bases outside the gene matches: 12. CDR3 sequence: CAISDPSRQGPSTDTQYF. CDR3 nucleotides: TGTGCCATCAGTGACCCGTCTAGACAGGGCCCGAGCACAGATACGCAGTATTTT.

This clonotype was seen only a few times. The chain combines TRBV28 with TRBJ2-3; tentatively, D is TRBD1 or TRBD2 (7 bases each). Trimming left V 4 bases short and J 5 bases short, with 19 bases between. This CDR3 has 16 amino acids. Germline values: CDR1 MDHEN, CDR2 SYDVKM. The DNA of the CDR3 is TGTGCCAGCAGTTATCCCCAGGGGGGGGGTGGAGATACGCAGTATTTT. It encodes CASSYPQGGGGDTQYF.

In its sample, this clonotype was seen many times. The rearrangement links TRBV3-1 to TRBJ2-3; D gene ambiguous. The CDR3 loop spans 12 amino acids. Trimming removed 1 base at V and 13 bases at J, with 12 bases between. The germline V gene encodes CDR1 LGHDT and CDR2 YNNKEL (reference sequence). CDR3 amino acids: CASSQGDSSKYF. The CDR3, as DNA: TGTGCCAGCAGCCAAGGAGACTCCTCCAAGTATTTT.

The chain uses TRBV19 and TRBJ2-7; D is perhaps TRBD1 or TRBD2 (5 bases each). CDR1 and CDR2 (germline): LNHDA, SQIVND (reference sequence). The CDR3 totals 15 residues. Trimming removed 3 bases from V and 3 bases from J, with 15 bases in between. The CDR3, as DNA: TGTGCCAGTAGTATCGGGGTGCAGGGCTTCTACGAGCAGTACTTC. It codes for CASSIGVQGFYEQYF.